The source of this TCR beta chain is a study of blood T cell repertoires in COVID-19. Study overall: Material from acute and convalescent COVID-19 was sourced from the United States, Italy and Spain. T cells, B-cell-depleted T cells, or PBMCs provided the cDNA or gDNA that served as material.

Recruited during active infection, patients (from Seattle) were subsequently followed longitudinally. Sequencing was performed with immunoSEQ multiplex PCR; in TCRdb, only in-frame clones are kept and a portion is missing. Among a few hundred thousand clones listed, around 87% were seen once. V was trimmed by 3 bases and J by 3 bases, leaving 6 bases between them. Germline assignment: CDR1 SGHTA and CDR2 FQGNSA. CDR3 length: 12 residues. This chain joins TRBV7-2 and TRBJ2-7, with TRBD2 as a possible D gene (6 bases). Sequenced input: peripheral blood. This receptor was taken from a woman aged 40-49 years with COVID-19, enrolled during active disease. The CDR3 loop is CASSFSGYEQYF. The CDR3 DNA is TGTGCCAGCAGCTTTAGCGGCTACGAGCAGTACTTC.